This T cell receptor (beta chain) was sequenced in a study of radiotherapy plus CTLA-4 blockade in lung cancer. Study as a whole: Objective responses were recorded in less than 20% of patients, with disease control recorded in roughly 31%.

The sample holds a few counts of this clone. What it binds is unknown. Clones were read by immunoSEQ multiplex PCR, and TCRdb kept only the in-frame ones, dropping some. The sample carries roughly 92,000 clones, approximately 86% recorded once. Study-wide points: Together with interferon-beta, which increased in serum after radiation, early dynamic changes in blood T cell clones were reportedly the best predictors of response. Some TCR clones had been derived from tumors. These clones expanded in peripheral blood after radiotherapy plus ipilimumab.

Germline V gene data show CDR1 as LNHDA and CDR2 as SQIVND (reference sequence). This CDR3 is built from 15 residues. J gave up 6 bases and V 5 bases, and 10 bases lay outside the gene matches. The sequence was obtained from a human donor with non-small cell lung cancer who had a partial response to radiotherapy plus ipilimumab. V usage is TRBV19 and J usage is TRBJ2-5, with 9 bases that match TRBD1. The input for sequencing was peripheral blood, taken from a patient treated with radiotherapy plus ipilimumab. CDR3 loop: CASSPGTGIMKTQYF. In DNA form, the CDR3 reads TGTGCCAGTAGTCCGGGGACAGGGATTATGAAGACCCAGTACTTC.